The 5 T cell receptor beta chains reported below all come from one sample, sequenced in a study of T cell repertoires in ileal Crohn's disease. TCRdb's copy holds only in-frame clones and misses some; the assay was immunoSEQ multiplex PCR. This sample has 13,000 to 15,000 clones, with approximately 80% found just once. Time point in this sample: inflamed ileum from the surgical specimen. The material sequenced was ileal tissue. The receptors stem from an adult with Crohn's disease.

The chain couples TRBV5-1 to TRBJ2-7; D is uncertain. CDR1 SGHRS and CDR2 YFSETQ come from the germline V gene. This CDR3 spans 12 amino acids. V gave up 6 bases and J gave up 3 bases, with 10 bases separating them. CDR3 sequence: CASNVNDYEQYF. The CDR3 coding sequence is TGCGCCAGCAATGTCAACGACTACGAGCAGTACTTC.

This sequence joins TRBV27 and TRBJ1-2; no firm D call. The V gene's germline CDR1 is MNHEY and CDR2 SMNVEV (reference sequence). This CDR3 spans 15 amino acids. V dropped 2 bases and J dropped 6 bases, with 16 bases sitting between them. CDR3 sequence (DNA): TGTGCCAGCAGTTTAAGGTTCGGACCAACTAATGGCTACACCTTC. It codes for CASSLRFGPTNGYTF.

V usage is TRBV15 and J usage is TRBJ2-3; no firm D call. Germline CDR1 LNHNV, CDR2 YYDKDF (reference sequence). V lost 3 bases and J lost 2, with 12 bases in between. CDR3 length equals 15 residues. CDR3 amino acids: CATSSPEGPTDTQYF. Here the CDR3 DNA reads TGTGCCACCAGCAGCCCCGAAGGACCCACAGATACGCAGTATTTT.

The V call is TRBV30, the J call TRBJ1-2; no definite D call. This CDR3 comprises 11 residues. V lost 1 base and J 7 bases, leaving 7 bases between the germline ends. Germline loops: CDR1 GTSNPN, CDR2 SVGIG (reference sequence). The CDR3 loop is CAWSGGGGYTF. The CDR3 region has the DNA TGTGCCTGGAGTGGGGGTGGTGGCTACACCTTC.

The CDR3 DNA is TGTGCCTGGAGGACCGGGACGGTGAACACTGAAGCTTTCTTT. Translating it yields CAWRTGTVNTEAFF. The chain links TRBV30 to TRBJ1-1; tentatively, D is TRBD1 (5 bases). The CDR3 has 14 residues. Germline-derived CDR1 and CDR2 are GTSNPN and SVGIG (reference sequence). The ends were cut back, 3 bases at V and 0 bases at J, with 11 bases in the middle. The variable domain in full, completed from reference TRBV30 and TRBJ1-1, reads SQTIHQWPATLVQPVGSPLSLECTVEGTSNPNLYWYRQAAGRGLQLLFYSVGIGQISSEVPQNLSASRPQDRQFILSSKKLLLSDSGFYLCAWRTGTVNTEAFFGQGTRLTVV.